This TCR beta chain was captured in a study of OX40 agonist ivuxolimab in advanced cancers. Overall study context: Those treated in dose escalation had hepatocellular carcinoma, melanoma, renal cell cancer or head and neck cancer. Eligibility admitted prior anti-PD-1, anti-PD-L1 or anti-CTLA-4 therapy; approximately 40% had some. The study reported partial responses in three patients: one hepatocellular carcinoma, two cutaneous melanoma.

TCRdb's table, derived via immunoSEQ multiplex PCR, lists solely in-frame clones and lacks some. Of about 54,000 clones listed, 70% to 90% are singletons. Blood was sampled at baseline, cycle 4 day 1, and cycle 7 day 1. The TCR was taken from an adult with an advanced solid tumor such as melanoma, head and neck, liver or kidney cancer. This sample comprised CD4+ or CD8+ T cells sorted from blood, obtained in a trial of the OX40 agonist ivuxolimab.

CDR3 DNA sequence: TGTGCCAGCAGCCCCACGACAGGTATTAATGAAAAACTGTTTTTT. This encodes CASSPTTGINEKLFF. This sequence joins TRBV7-9 and TRBJ1-4, with a weak D call TRBD1 (6 bases). Germline-derived CDR1 and CDR2 are SEHNR and FQNEAQ (reference sequence). V was shortened by 5 bases and J by 4 bases, with 14 bases between the two germline ends. CDR3 length equals 15 residues.